This TCR beta chain was sequenced in a study of spatial heterogeneity in lung cancer. Across the study: Detection consistently yielded more beta chains than alpha chains.

TCR cDNA molecules each had a unique molecular identifier. MiXCR, run by TCRdb on the 5' RACE reads, gives a single entry per CDR3 protein. The sample yields 12,000 to 15,000 distinct CDR3 sequences, 4.7% seen once. This clonotype was recorded a few times. Its antigen is undetermined. Documented time point: sample taken at primary tumor resection. Unsorted whole RNA from tumor, nontumor lung or frozen PBMC underwent sequencing. Study-level points and caveats: Estimation of coverage gave values of approximately 7.2% for alpha and around 14% for beta chains in tumor T cells. Tracking of tumor mutation counts was seen in expanded intratumoral alpha and beta TCR counts.

The germline gives CDR1 MNHEY, CDR2 SVGEGT. The CDR3 sequence is 15 residues long. V dropped 5 bases and J dropped 2; count of bases not matched to a gene: 7. The receptor comes from a female donor with early-stage non-small cell lung cancer. The genes are TRBV6-2 or TRBV6-3 and TRBJ2-3, with 7 bases that match TRBD2. The sequencing used lung tumor tissue, collected at surgery. The DNA for the CDR3 is TGTGCCAGCAGTGACCGGGGACTACCCACAGATACGCAGTATTTT. Its protein product is CASSDRGLPTDTQYF.